This TCR beta chain originates from a study of T cells in Graves' hyperthyroidism and ophthalmopathy. This clonotype turned up a few times. What it binds is not known. It was uncontrolled infection, other autoimmune disease, pregnancy or lactation that excluded patients. J lost 6 bases, V lost 7 bases, and 12 bases had no gene match. CDR3 length: 13 amino acids. Germline CDR1 and CDR2: SQVTM and ANQGSEA. The study, taken as a whole, reports: Patients with ophthalmopathy were separated from those with stable hyperthyroidism by a 13 V-J model.

Researchers amplified the TCR beta CDR3 regions from RNA transcripts. In the first-round RT-PCR of the TCR CDR3, the HTBI primer set was used. MiXCR, run by TCRdb on the multiplex PCR reads, gives a single entry per CDR3 protein. The sample contains over 350,000 distinct CDR3 sequences, over 12% of which appear only once. Source material: blood. The receptor comes from a man aged 18-30 years with Graves' ophthalmopathy. V and J are TRBV29-1 and TRBJ2-7, with TRBD1 matching 7 bases. The CDR3 bases are TGCAGCGCAGTGGGCGCAGGGGGAAGCGAGCAGTACTTC. Its translation is CSAVGAGGSEQYF.